This T cell receptor beta chain stems from a study of long-term antiretroviral therapy in people with HIV. Across the whole study: It was about a decade after the earliest samples that the 2015 immediate-ART recommendation appeared. Broader study findings: Controls had broader CDR3 length ranges than HIV repertoires did. ART adherence, viral resistance and therapy changes were undocumented.

Concerning this clone itself: Its specificity is unknown.

Sequencing relied on immunoSEQ assay v3.0, run at survey level. Profiled with immunoSEQ multiplex PCR; TCRdb holds only in-frame clones, not every one. This table has 15,000 to 20,000 clones, around 80% appearing once. Germline CDR1 reads SGHDN; CDR2 reads FVKESK. The CDR3 consists of 15 residues. V lost 1 base to trimming and J lost 8 bases, with 17 bases between them. Held in samples before DNA extraction were about 0.85-11 million cryopreserved PBMC. Sequencing was performed on unsorted PBMCs, taken 2.9 years after starting antiretroviral therapy. The V call is TRBV14, the J call TRBJ1-2, with a tentative D call TRBD1 (6 bases). The origin of this receptor is a woman aged 30 to 39 with HIV. The CDR3 DNA is TGTGCCAGCAGCCAAGCAGGAGACAGGAGTAGAGGCTACACCTTC. Its protein product is CASSQAGDRSRGYTF.